The 13 T cell receptor beta chains below come from one sample, sequenced in a study of CD8 T cells in Susac syndrome (dated by TCRdb to about 2019). Receptor amplification or capture employed the immunoSEQ multiplex PCR assay. RNA was extracted using the RNeasy kit, and 0.5 to 1 microgram was reverse transcribed with random hexamers. TCRdb reran the public reads through fastp at Q25 and MiXCR, keeping productive beta chains. Rows with a matching CDR3 protein are joined into one entry that keeps the most common DNA and genes. The sample table lists some 190,000 distinct CDR3 sequences, over 85% of them with a count of one. About 0.1% of the sample rests with the top ten. The sequencing input was CD4+ T cells from PBMCs. These receptors all come from a human donor in good health.

The chain combines TRBV19 with TRBJ2-7; D assignment may be TRBD1 or TRBD2 (7 bases each). Trimming took off 5 bases at V and 2 bases at J, with 16 bases between the two ends. CDR1 is LNHDA, CDR2 SQIVND, per germline (reference sequence). The CDR3 loop spans 15 amino acids. DNA for the CDR3: TGTGCCAGTAGTCCTAGACAGGGAGGGGCCTACGAGCAGTACTTC. Residues: CASSPRQGGAYEQYF.

V is TRBV28 and J is TRBJ2-1; D is ambiguous. The CDR3 is made up of 14 amino acids. Trimming left V 3 bases short and J 0 bases short, with 6 bases between. CDR1 and CDR2 from the germline V gene are MDHEN and SYDVKM. CDR3 sequence reads: CASSLSSSYNEQFF. CDR3 bases: TGTGCCAGCAGTTTGAGTTCCTCCTACAATGAGCAGTTCTTC.

The V call is TRBV20-1, the J call TRBJ2-7; 9 bases match TRBD2. The CDR3 is made up of 12 amino acids. V lost 8 bases, J lost 6 bases, and 8 bases stayed unmatched. The germline CDR1 and CDR2 sequences are DFQATT and SNEGSKA (reference sequence). CDR3 loop: CSLSGSRREQYF. CDR3 nucleotide sequence: TGCAGTCTTAGCGGGAGTAGGCGCGAGCAGTACTTC.

The count of this clonotype is one. The chain carries TRBV6-6 and TRBJ2-3, with 12 nucleotides matching TRBD2. The CDR3 is made up of 14 amino acids. The trim removed 10 bases at V and 5 bases at J, leaving 7 bases unmatched. Germline V gives CDR1 MNHNY, CDR2 SVGAGI (reference sequence). The CDR3 DNA follows: TGTGCCACCGTACTAGCGGGAGGAATAGATACGCAGTATTTT. Protein sequence: CATVLAGGIDTQYF.

The V gene is TRBV3-1, the J gene TRBJ2-5; D call uncertain. The CDR3 contains 13 residues. Germline CDR1 and CDR2: LGHDT and YNNKEL (reference sequence). V lost 3 bases to trimming and J lost 1 base, with 6 bases between them. CDR3 residues: CASSHSGQETQYF. The CDR3 nucleotides are TGTGCCAGCAGCCACTCGGGCCAAGAGACCCAGTACTTC.

J is TRBJ1-5 and V is TRBV15, with a possible D match to TRBD1 (5 bases). From germline, CDR1 is LNHNV and CDR2 YYDKDF (reference sequence). The CDR3 loop spans 18 amino acids. V was trimmed by 5 bases and J by 6 bases, leaving 26 bases between them. The CDR3 coding sequence is TGTGCCACCAGCCACCTCGTGGGGCAGCCTAGGATCCGTCAGCCCCAGCATTTT. This encodes CATSHLVGQPRIRQPQHF.

The rearrangement uses TRBV5-1 and TRBJ2-1; no firm D call. Germline-derived CDR1 and CDR2 are SGHRS and YFSETQ. This CDR3 contains 15 residues. Trimming left V 2 bases short and J 4 bases short, with 13 bases between. CDR3 nucleotide sequence: TGCGCCAGCAGCTTCCAGGCTGGGGATTACAATGAGCAGTTCTTC. Translating it yields CASSFQAGDYNEQFF.

This chain connects TRBV7-2 to TRBJ2-7; possibly TRBD1 for D (6 bases). The CDR3 extends over 15 amino acids. V lost 0 bases and J lost 3, with 12 bases in between. The germline V gene has CDR1 SGHTA and CDR2 FQGNSA. The CDR3 DNA sequence: TGTGCCAGCAGCTTAGCGCTAACCAGGGGCTACGAGCAGTACTTC. It translates to CASSLALTRGYEQYF.

The chain is built from TRBV4-3 and TRBJ1-2, with no clear D. This CDR3 is 16 amino acids long. Trimming shortened V by 1 base and J by 3 bases, and 15 bases separated the two germline ends. In germline, CDR1 is LGHNA, CDR2 YSLEER. As DNA, the CDR3 is TGCGCCAGCAGCCAAGGAGCGATTTTTGGATACTATGGCTACACCTTC. Translation: CASSQGAIFGYYGYTF.

In this sample, this clonotype turned up once. The V call is TRBV20-1, the J call TRBJ2-5, with TRBD1 as a possible D gene (7 bases). V lost 5 bases to trimming and J lost 5 bases, with 30 bases between them. The CDR3 consists of 18 residues. Germline-derived CDR1 and CDR2 are DFQATT and SNEGSKA (reference sequence). This chain's CDR3 is CSAALSPADGGGLETQYF. DNA of the CDR3: TGCAGTGCTGCACTTTCCCCCGCTGATGGAGGGGGCTTGGAGACCCAGTACTTC.

V is TRBV4-2 and J is TRBJ1-1; D unresolved. In germline, CDR1 is LGHNA, CDR2 YNFKEQ. The CDR3 contains 14 residues. With 1 base removed from V and 1 base from J, the gap between germline ends came to 7 bases. CDR3: CASSQVSGNTEAFF. In DNA form, the CDR3 reads TGTGCCAGCAGCCAAGTTTCAGGGAACACTGAAGCTTTCTTT.

The chain joins TRBV30 to TRBJ1-5; TRBD1 might be the D (5 bases). Trimming removed 2 bases from V and 5 bases from J, with 10 bases in between. The germline CDR1 and CDR2 sequences are GTSNPN and SVGIG (reference sequence). The CDR3 is 13 residues long. The CDR3 nucleotides are TGTGCCTGGAGTTTGGGACCGCATCAGCCCCAGCATTTT. Its protein is CAWSLGPHQPQHF.

The V and J genes are TRBV7-2 and TRBJ1-2, with D unresolved. The V end was cut by 2 bases, the J end by 4 bases, with 14 bases between. From germline, CDR1 is SGHTA and CDR2 FQGNSA. CDR3 length: 15 amino acids. The CDR3 nucleotides read TGTGCCAGCAGCTTACCACAGAGCCTTTTCTATGGCTACACCTTC. Amino acid sequence: CASSLPQSLFYGYTF. Complete variable domain (other parts from reference TRBV7-2 and TRBJ1-2): GAGVSQSPSNKVTEKGKDVELRCDPISGHTALYWYRQSLGQGLEFLIYFQGNSAPDKSGLPSDRFSAERTGGSVSTLTIQRTQQEDSAVYLCASSLPQSLFYGYTFGSGTRLTVV.